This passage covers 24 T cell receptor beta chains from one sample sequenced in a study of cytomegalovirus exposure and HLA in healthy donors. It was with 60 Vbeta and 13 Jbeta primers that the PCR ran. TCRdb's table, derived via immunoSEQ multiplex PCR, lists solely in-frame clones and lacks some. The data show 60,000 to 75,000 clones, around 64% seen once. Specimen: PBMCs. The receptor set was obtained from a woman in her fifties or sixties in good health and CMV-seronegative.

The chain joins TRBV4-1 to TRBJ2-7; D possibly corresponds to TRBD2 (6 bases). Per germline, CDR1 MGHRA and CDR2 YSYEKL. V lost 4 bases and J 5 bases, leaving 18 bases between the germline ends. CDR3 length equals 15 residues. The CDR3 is CASSLILTGVNEQYF. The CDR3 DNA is TGCGCCAGCAGCCTCATTTTAACGGGAGTAAACGAGCAGTACTTC.

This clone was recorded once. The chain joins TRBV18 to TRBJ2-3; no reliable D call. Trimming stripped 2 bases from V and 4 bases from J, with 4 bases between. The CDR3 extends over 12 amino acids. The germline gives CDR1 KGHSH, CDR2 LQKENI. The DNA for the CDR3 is TGTGCCAGCTCACCAGGGCCAGATACGCAGTATTTT. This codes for CASSPGPDTQYF.

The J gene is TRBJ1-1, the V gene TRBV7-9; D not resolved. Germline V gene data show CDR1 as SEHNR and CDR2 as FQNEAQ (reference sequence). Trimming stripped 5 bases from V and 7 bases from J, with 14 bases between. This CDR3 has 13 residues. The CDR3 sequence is CASSPLEAHEAFF. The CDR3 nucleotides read TGTGCCAGCAGCCCCCTAGAGGCGCATGAAGCTTTCTTT.

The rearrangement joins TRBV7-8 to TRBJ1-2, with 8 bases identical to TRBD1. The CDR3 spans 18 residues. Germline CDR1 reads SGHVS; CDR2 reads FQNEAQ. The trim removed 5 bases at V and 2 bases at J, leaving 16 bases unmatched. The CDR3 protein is CASSPSRSGQEPNYGYTF. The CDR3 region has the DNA TGTGCCAGCAGCCCCTCCCGTTCGGGACAGGAACCCAACTATGGCTACACCTTC.

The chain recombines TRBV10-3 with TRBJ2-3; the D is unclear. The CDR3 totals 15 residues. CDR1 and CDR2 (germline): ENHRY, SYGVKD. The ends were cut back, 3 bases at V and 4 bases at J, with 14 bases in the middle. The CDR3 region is CAISELSEQADTQYF. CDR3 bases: TGTGCCATCAGTGAATTGAGCGAGCAAGCAGATACGCAGTATTTT.

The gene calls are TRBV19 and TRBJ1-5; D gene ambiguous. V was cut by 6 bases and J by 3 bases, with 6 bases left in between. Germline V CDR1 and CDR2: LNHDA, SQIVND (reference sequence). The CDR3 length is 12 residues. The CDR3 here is CASSFLNQPQHF. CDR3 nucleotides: TGTGCCAGTAGCTTTCTCAATCAGCCCCAGCATTTT.

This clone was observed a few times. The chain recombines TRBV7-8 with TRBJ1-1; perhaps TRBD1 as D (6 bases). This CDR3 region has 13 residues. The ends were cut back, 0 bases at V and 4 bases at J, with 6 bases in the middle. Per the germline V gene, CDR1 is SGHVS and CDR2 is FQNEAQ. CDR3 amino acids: CASSLAQGTEAFF. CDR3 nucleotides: TGTGCCAGCAGCTTAGCACAGGGCACTGAAGCTTTCTTT.

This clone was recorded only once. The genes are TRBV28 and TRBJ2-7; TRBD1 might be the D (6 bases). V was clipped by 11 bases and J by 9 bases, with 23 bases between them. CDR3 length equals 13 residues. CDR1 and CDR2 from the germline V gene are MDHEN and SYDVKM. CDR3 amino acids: CAGSPGVGLGQYF. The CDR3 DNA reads TGTGCCGGCTCTCCAGGGGTTGGCCTTGGGCAGTACTTC. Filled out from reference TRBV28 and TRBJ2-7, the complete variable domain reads DVKVTQSSRYLVKRTGEKVFLECVQDMDHENMFWYRQDPGLGLRLIYFSYDVKMKEKGDIPEGYSVSREKKERFSLILESASTNQTSMYLCAGSPGVGLGQYFGPGTRLTVT.

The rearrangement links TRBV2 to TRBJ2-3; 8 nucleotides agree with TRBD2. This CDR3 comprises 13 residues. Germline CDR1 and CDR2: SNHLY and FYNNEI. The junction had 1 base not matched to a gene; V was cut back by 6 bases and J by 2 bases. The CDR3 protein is CASRTSVTDTQYF. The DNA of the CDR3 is TGTGCCAGCAGGACTAGCGTCACAGATACGCAGTATTTT.

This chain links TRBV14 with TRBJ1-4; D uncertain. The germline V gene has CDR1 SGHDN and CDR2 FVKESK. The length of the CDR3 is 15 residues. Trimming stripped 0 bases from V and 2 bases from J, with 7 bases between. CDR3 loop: CASSQDGSTNEKLFF. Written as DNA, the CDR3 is TGTGCCAGCAGCCAAGACGGTTCCACTAATGAAAAACTGTTTTTT.

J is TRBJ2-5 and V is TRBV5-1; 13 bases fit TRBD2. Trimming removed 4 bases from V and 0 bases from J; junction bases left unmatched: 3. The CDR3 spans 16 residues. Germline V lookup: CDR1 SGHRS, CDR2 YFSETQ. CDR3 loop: CASSPGLAGHQETQYF. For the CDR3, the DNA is TGCGCCAGCAGCCCGGGACTAGCGGGACACCAAGAGACCCAGTACTTC.

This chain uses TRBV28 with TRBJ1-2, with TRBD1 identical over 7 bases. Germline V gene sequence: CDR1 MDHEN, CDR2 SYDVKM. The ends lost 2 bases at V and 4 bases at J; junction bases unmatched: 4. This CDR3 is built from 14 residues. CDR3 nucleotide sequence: TGTGCCAGCAGTTTACCCCGACAGGGCTATGGCTACACCTTC. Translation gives CASSLPRQGYGYTF.

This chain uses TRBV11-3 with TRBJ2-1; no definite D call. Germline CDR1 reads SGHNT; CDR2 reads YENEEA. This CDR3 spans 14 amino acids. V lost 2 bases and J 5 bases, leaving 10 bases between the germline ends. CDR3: CASSLLTIDNEQFF. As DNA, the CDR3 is TGTGCCAGCAGCTTACTCACAATTGACAATGAGCAGTTCTTC.

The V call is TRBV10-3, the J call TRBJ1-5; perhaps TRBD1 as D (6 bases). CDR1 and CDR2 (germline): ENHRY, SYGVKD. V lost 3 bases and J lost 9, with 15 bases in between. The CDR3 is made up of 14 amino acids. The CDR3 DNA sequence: TGTGCCATCAGTGAAACCGGACAGTCCGGGCCCCAGCATTTT. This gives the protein CAISETGQSGPQHF.

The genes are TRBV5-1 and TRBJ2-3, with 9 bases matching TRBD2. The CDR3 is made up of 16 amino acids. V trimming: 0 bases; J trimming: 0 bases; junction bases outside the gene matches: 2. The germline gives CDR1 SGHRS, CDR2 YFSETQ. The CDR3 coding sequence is TGCGCCAGCAGCTTGGCCCTAGCGGGGAGCACAGATACGCAGTATTTT. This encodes CASSLALAGSTDTQYF.

CDR3 nucleotide sequence: TGTGCCAGCAGTCCGGGACAGGAGCTTGAAGCTTTCTTT. Translated, it gives CASSPGQELEAFF. V is TRBV7-3 and J is TRBJ1-1; 8 bases agree with TRBD1. Trimming at V came to 6 bases and at J to 7 bases, leaving 7 bases not matched to a gene. The CDR3 length is 13 residues. The germline gives CDR1 SGHTA, CDR2 FQGTGA.

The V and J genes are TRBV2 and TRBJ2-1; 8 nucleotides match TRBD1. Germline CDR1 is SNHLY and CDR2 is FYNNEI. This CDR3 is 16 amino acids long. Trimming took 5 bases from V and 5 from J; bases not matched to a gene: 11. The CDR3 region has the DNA TGTGCCAGCAGTCGGGACAGGCTAGGCGGGAACAATGAGCAGTTCTTC. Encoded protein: CASSRDRLGGNNEQFF.

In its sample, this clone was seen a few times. CDR3 sequence reads: CASSQDSSIKYF. The CDR3 DNA sequence: TGTGCCAGCAGCCAAGATTCAAGCATCAAGTACTTC. The chain joins TRBV14 to TRBJ2-7; D unresolved. CDR1 is SGHDN, CDR2 FVKESK, per germline. The CDR3 extends over 12 amino acids. Trimming cost V 0 bases and J 11 bases, with 11 bases left between them.

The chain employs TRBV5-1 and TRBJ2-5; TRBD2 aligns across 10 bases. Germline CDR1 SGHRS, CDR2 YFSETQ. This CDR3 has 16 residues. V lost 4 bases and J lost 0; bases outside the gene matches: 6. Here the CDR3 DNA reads TGCGCCAGCAGCGGACCGGGGACTAGCGACCAAGAGACCCAGTACTTC. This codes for CASSGPGTSDQETQYF. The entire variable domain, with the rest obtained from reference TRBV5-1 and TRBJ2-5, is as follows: KAGVTQTPRYLIKTRGQQVTLSCSPISGHRSVSWYQQTPGQGLQFLFEYFSETQRNKGNFPGRFSGRQFSNSRSEMNVSTLELGDSALYLCASSGPGTSDQETQYFGPGTRLLVL.

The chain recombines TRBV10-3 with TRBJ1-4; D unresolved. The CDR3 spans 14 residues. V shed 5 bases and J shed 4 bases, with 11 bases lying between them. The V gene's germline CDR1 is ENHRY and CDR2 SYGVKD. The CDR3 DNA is TGTGCCATCAGTACCGCAGGTTATAATGAAAAACTGTTTTTT. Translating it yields CAISTAGYNEKLFF.

The CDR3 region is CASSFARSNYEQYF. The CDR3 DNA reads TGTGCCAGCAGCTTCGCGCGATCCAACTACGAGCAGTACTTC. The chain links TRBV7-9 to TRBJ2-7; D not certain. Per the germline V gene, CDR1 is SEHNR and CDR2 is FQNEAQ (reference sequence). V lost 3 bases to trimming and J lost 3 bases, with 12 bases between them. The CDR3 is made up of 14 amino acids.

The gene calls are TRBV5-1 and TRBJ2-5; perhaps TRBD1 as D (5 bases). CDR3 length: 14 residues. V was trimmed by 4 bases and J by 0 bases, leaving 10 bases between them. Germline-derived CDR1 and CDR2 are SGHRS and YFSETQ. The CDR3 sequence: CASSLRQYQETQYF. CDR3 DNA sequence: TGCGCCAGCAGCCTCCGACAGTACCAAGAGACCCAGTACTTC.

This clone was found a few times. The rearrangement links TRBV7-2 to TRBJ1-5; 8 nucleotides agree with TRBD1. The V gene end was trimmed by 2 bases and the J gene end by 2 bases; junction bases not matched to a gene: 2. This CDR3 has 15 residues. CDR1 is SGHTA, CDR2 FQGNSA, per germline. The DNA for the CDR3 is TGTGCCAGCAGCTTAAACAGGGGGGGCAATCAGCCCCAGCATTTT. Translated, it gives CASSLNRGGNQPQHF.

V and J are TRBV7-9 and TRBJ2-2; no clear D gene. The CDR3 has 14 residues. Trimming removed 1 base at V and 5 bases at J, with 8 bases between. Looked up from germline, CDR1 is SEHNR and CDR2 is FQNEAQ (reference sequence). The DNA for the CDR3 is TGTGCCAGCAGCTTAGTCTCCAGTACCGGGGAGCTGTTTTTT. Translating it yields CASSLVSSTGELFF.